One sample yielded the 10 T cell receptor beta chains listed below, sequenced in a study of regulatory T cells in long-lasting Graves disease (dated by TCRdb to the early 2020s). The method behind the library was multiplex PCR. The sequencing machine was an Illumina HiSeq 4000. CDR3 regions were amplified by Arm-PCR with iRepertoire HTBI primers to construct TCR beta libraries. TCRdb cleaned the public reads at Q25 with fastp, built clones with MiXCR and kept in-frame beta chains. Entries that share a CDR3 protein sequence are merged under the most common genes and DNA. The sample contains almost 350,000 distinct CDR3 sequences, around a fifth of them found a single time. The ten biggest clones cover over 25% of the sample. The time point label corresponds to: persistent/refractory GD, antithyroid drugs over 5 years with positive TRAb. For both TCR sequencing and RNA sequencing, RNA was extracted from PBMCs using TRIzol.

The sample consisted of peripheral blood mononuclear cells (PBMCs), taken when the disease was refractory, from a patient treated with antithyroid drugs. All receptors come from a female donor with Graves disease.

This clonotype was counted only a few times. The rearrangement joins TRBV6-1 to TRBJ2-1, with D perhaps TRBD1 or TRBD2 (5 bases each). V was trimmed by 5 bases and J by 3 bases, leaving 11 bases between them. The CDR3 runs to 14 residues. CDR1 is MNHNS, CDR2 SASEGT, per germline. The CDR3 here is CASSYLGVYNEQFF. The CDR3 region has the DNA TGTGCCAGCAGTTACTTGGGGGTCTACAATGAGCAGTTCTTC.

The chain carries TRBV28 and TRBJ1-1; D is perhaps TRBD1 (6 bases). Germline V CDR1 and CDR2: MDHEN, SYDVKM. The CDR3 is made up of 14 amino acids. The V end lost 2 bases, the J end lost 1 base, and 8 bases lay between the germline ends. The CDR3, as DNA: TGTGCCAGCAGTTTAGAGGGGGGGAACACTGAAGCTTTCTTT. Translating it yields CASSLEGGNTEAFF.

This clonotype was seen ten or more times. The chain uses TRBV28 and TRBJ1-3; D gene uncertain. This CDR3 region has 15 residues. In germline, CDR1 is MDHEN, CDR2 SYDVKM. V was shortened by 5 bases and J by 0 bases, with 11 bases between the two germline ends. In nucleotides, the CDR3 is TGTGCCAGCAGTCTAGGCCCCTTCTCTGGAAACACCATATATTTT. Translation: CASSLGPFSGNTIYF.

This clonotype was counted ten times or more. DNA for the CDR3: TGTGCCAGCAGCCAAGCGGGCCTTACCGGACGTGCGTACTTC. This encodes CASSQAGLTGRAYF. The J gene is TRBJ2-7, the V gene TRBV3-1; D unclear. V was trimmed by 1 base and J by 12 bases, leaving 19 bases between them. The CDR3 has 14 amino acids. Germline V lookup: CDR1 LGHDT, CDR2 YNNKEL (reference sequence).

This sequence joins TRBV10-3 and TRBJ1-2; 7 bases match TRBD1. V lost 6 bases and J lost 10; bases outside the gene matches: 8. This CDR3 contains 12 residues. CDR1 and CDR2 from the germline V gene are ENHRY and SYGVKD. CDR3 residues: CAIRNTGAAYTF. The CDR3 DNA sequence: TGTGCCATCAGAAATACAGGGGCGGCCTACACCTTC.

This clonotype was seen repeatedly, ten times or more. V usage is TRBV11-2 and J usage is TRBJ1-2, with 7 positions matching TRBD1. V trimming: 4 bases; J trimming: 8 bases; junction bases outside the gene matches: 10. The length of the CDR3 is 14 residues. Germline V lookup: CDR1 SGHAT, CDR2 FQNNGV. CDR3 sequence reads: CASSSFDRVHGYTF. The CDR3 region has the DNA TGTGCCAGCAGCTCCTTCGACAGGGTGCACGGCTACACCTTC.

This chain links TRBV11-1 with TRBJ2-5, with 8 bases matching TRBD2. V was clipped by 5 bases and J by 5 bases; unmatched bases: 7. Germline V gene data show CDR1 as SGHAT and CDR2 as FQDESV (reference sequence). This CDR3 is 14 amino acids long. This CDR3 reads CASSPAGAGETQYF. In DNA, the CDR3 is TGTGCCAGCAGCCCAGCGGGAGCGGGTGAGACCCAGTACTTC.

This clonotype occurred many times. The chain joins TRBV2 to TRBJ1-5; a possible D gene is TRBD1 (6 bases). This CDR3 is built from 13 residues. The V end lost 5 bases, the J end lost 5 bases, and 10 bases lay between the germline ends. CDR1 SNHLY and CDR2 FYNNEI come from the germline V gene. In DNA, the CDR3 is TGTGCCAGCAGTCAGGGGTATGATCAGCCCCAGCATTTT. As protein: CASSQGYDQPQHF.

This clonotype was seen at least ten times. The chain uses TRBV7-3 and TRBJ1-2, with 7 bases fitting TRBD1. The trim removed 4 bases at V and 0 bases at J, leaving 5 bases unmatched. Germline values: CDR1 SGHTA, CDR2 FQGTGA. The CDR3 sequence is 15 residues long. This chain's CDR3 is CASSSTGTANYGYTF. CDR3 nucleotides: TGTGCCAGCAGCTCAACTGGGACAGCTAACTATGGCTACACCTTC.

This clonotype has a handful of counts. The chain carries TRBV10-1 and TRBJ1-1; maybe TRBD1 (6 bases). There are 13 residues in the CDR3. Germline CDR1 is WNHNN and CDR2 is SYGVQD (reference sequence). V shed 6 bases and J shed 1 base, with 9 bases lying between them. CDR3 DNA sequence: TGCGCCAGCAGGGCGGACAGGAACACTGAAGCTTTCTTT. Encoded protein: CASRADRNTEAFF.